Below, one T cell receptor (beta chain) is given with its context. Its antigen is not known. Sample-barcoded 5' priming and a J-beta primer mix drove a second PCR of about 7 to 11 cycles. TCRdb fed the 5' RACE reads into MiXCR, producing one record per CDR3 protein. The sample yields roughly 570,000 distinct CDR3 sequences, approximately 27% seen once. The data originate from a study of blood T cells in healthy people across ages. Study-level points and caveats: Conclusively comparing naive with antigen-experienced cells was impossible with unsorted PBMCs.

This CDR3 is built from 15 residues. Germline CDR1 is DFQATT and CDR2 is SNEGSKA (reference sequence). Trimming took off 4 bases at V and 1 base at J, with 15 bases between the two ends. Sequencing was performed on blood. This clonotype was sampled from a woman aged 65 to 85 in good health. The chain has TRBV20-1 and TRBJ2-3; no reliable D call. CDR3: CSAMIRIFGTDTQYF. The DNA of the CDR3 is TGCAGTGCTATGATCAGGATTTTCGGCACAGATACGCAGTATTTT.